This TCR beta chain was documented in a study of blood T cell repertoires in COVID-19. On the study more broadly: Both acute and convalescent COVID-19 samples were obtained from the United States, Italy and Spain. Sample material is recorded as cDNA or gDNA derived from T cells, B-cell-depleted T cells, or PBMCs.

Trimming removed 4 bases from V and 7 bases from J, with 13 bases in between. CDR1 is GTSNPN and CDR2 is SVGIG in the germline V gene (reference sequence). The CDR3 has 12 amino acids. Authors' data handling: Estimated nucleated cell counts came from reference gene primer amplification. The data were produced by immunoSEQ multiplex PCR, yet TCRdb's version contains in-frame clones alone and is incomplete. That table gives V, J and clone size, and the DNA gave D and trimming. The data hold roughly 35,000 clones, with over 70% observed a single time. The rearrangement uses TRBV30 and TRBJ1-1, with D perhaps matching TRBD1 (5 bases). This sequence originates from a man aged 55 to 69 with active COVID-19. Sequencing was carried out using peripheral blood. CDR3 in amino acids: CAWIQGTFEAFF. The CDR3 bases are TGTGCCTGGATCCAGGGCACCTTTGAAGCTTTCTTT. Full variable domain (missing parts from reference TRBV30 and TRBJ1-1): SQTIHQWPATLVQPVGSPLSLECTVEGTSNPNLYWYRQAAGRGLQLLFYSVGIGQISSEVPQNLSASRPQDRQFILSSKKLLLSDSGFYLCAWIQGTFEAFFGQGTRLTVV.